This T cell receptor beta chain was identified in a study of identical twins. The V and J ends lost 0 bases and 7 bases, in that order; junction bases with no gene match: 10. Germline loops: CDR1 DFQATT, CDR2 SNEGSKA (reference sequence). The CDR3 has 15 residues. All donors were healthy Caucasians. This clonotype was detected a few times. A single record per CDR3 protein comes from TCRdb applying MiXCR to the 5' RACE reads. The sample comprises approximately 230,000 distinct CDR3 sequences, around an eighth of which are singletons, and approximately 8.2% rests with the top ten. V usage is TRBV20-1 and J usage is TRBJ1-2; 8 nucleotides align to TRBD1. Sequencing was done on a sample of memory (CD45RO+) T cells sorted from blood. This clonotype was sampled from a woman aged 18-29 years in good health. DNA of the CDR3: TGCAGTGCTAGAGATCGCCAGGGGGCTCCTGGTGGCTACACCTTC. Protein product: CSARDRQGAPGGYTF.